The 5 T cell receptor beta chains listed next were all sequenced from one sample in a study of low-dose radiotherapy and immunotherapy resistance in tumors (dated by TCRdb to 2022 to 2024). Superscript III and a set of TRAV- and TRBV-specific primers were used to synthesize first-strand cDNA, so that both TCRalpha and TCRbeta chains were covered. TCRs were amplified with Phusion for about 20 PCR cycles using a constant-region primer together with the adapter attached to the V primers. Through fastp at Q25 and MiXCR, TCRdb rebuilt clones from the public reads, retaining in-frame beta chains. Identical CDR3 proteins give one entry, which carries the most common genes and DNA. For this sample the table gives 5,600 or so distinct CDR3 sequences, of which around 80% were detected only once. The ten largest clones add up to about 6% of the sample. These receptors were collected from a human donor with advanced metastatic prostate, ovarian, gallbladder or colorectal cancer (not recorded which). This table probably holds off-target reads from a library built for another chain.

The genes are TRBV12-3 or TRBV12-4 and TRBJ1-2, with D unclear. The CDR3 runs to 11 residues. The ends were cut back, 6 bases at V and 7 bases at J, with 9 bases in the middle. The CDR3 DNA sequence: TGTGCCAGCAGCCGCGGACCTGGCTACACCTTC. This codes for CASSRGPGYTF.

V gene TRBV3-1 combines with J gene TRBJ2-3, with D possibly matching TRBD2 (6 bases). V was cut by 2 bases and J by 1 base, with 13 bases left in between. Germline loops: CDR1 LGHDT, CDR2 YNNKEL (reference sequence). The CDR3 runs 16 residues. The CDR3, as DNA: TGTGCCAGCAGCCAAACCACGGGAGCTCGCACAGATACGCAGTATTTT. Its translation is CASSQTTGARTDTQYF.

The rearrangement joins TRBV19 to TRBJ2-2; D gene uncertain. V was clipped by 7 bases and J by 6 bases, with 15 bases between them. CDR1 LNHDA and CDR2 SQIVND come from the germline V gene (reference sequence). The length of the CDR3 is 14 residues. This CDR3 reads CASTQKMGAGELFF. In DNA, the CDR3 is TGTGCCAGTACCCAGAAGATGGGCGCCGGGGAGCTGTTTTTT. The whole variable domain, remainder taken from reference TRBV19 and TRBJ2-2, is DGGITQSPKYLFRKEGQNVTLSCEQNLNHDAMYWYRQDPGQGLRLIYYSQIVNDFQKGDIAEGYSVSREKKESFPLTVTSAQKNPTAFYLCASTQKMGAGELFFGEGSRLTVL.

The chain uses TRBV10-3 and TRBJ2-2; D remains ambiguous. The CDR3 contains 12 residues. Trimming removed 2 bases from V and 4 bases from J, with 2 bases in between. The V gene's germline CDR1 is ENHRY and CDR2 SYGVKD. This CDR3 is CAISEATGELFF. In DNA, the CDR3 is TGTGCCATCAGTGAGGCCACCGGGGAGCTGTTTTTT.

The rearrangement joins TRBV29-1 to TRBJ2-3; D uncertain. V lost 1 base and J lost 0, with 5 bases in between. This CDR3 is 13 amino acids long. Germline-derived CDR1 and CDR2 are SQVTM and ANQGSEA. The DNA of the CDR3 is TGCAGCGTTGAAGGCCATAGCACAGATACGCAGTATTTT. Protein: CSVEGHSTDTQYF.